This T cell receptor beta chain was recorded in a study of blood T cells in healthy people across ages. Next came a second PCR, run for about 6 to 11 cycles, which used a sample-barcoded 5' primer along with a J-beta primer mix. TCRdb re-analysed the 5' RACE reads in MiXCR, keeping a single row per CDR3 protein. The sample records about 540,000 distinct CDR3 sequences, under 30% being singletons. Study results and limitations: Roughly linear declines in TCR beta diversity per million T cells occurred with age.

In its sample, this clonotype was seen a few times. Its specificity is unknown. These same data were also listed under a study on T cells of mothers and their children. That work contributes: Extraction yielded RNA that went, in full, into cDNA synthesis at about 1.5 ug per 15 ul.

This receptor was identified in a boy aged 5-17 years in good health. The sequenced material came from blood.

This chain's CDR3 is CASSYRRQRADTQYF. In DNA form, the CDR3 reads TGTGCCAGCTCTTACCGAAGACAGAGGGCAGATACGCAGTATTTT. This chain uses TRBV18 with TRBJ2-3; possibly TRBD1 or TRBD2 for D (5 bases each). CDR3 size: 15 residues. Trimming cost V 6 bases and J 4 bases, with 17 bases left between them. Germline CDR1 and CDR2: KGHSH and LQKENI.